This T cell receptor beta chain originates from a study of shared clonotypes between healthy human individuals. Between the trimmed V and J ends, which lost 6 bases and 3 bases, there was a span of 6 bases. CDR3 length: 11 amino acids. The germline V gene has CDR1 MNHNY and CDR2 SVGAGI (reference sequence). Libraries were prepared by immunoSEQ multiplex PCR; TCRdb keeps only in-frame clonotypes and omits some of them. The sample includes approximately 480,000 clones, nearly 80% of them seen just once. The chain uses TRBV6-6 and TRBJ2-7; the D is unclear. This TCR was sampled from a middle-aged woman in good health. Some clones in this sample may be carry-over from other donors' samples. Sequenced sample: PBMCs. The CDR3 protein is CASREYYEQYF. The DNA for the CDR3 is TGTGCCAGCAGGGAGTACTACGAGCAGTACTTC.